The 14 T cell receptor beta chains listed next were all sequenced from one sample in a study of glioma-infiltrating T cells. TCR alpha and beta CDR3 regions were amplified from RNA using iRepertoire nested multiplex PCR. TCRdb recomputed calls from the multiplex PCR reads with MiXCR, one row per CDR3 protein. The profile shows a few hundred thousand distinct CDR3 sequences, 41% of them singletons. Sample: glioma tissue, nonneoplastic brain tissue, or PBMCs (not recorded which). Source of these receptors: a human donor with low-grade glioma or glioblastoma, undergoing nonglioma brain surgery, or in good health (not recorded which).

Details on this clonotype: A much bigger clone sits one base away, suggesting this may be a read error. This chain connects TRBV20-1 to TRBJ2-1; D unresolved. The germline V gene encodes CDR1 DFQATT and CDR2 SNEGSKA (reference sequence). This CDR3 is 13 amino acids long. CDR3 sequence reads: CSASVSSDNKQFF. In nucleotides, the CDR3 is TGCAGTGCTAGTGTTAGTTCAGACAATAAGCAGTTCTTC.

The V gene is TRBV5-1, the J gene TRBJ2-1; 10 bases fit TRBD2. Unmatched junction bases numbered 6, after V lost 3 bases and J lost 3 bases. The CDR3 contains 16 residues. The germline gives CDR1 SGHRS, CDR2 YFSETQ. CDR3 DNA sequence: TGCGCCAGCAGCTACCTAGCGGGAGTAGACTACAATGAGCAGTTCTTC. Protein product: CASSYLAGVDYNEQFF.

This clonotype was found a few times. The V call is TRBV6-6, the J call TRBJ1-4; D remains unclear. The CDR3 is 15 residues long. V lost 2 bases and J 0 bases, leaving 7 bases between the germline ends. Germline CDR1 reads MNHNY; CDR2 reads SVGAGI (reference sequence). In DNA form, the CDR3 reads TGTGCCAGCAGTTACCCGCCTGCAACTAATGAAAAACTGTTTTTT. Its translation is CASSYPPATNEKLFF.

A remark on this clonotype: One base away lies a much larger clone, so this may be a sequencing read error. The CDR3 bases are TGTGCCAGCAGTTCGCTTGGGACAGTGGGTGAATCACCCCTCCACTTT. Translating gives CASSSLGTVGESPLHF. The rearrangement links TRBV27 to TRBJ1-6; 7 nucleotides align to TRBD1. J lost 10 bases, V lost 4 bases, and 13 bases had no gene match. The CDR3 has 16 residues. Germline loops: CDR1 MNHEY, CDR2 SMNVEV (reference sequence).

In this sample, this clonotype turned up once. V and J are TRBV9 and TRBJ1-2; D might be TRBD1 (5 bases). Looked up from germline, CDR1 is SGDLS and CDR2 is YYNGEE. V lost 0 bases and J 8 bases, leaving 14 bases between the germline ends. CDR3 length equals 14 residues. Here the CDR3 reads CASSVEGTAGGYTF. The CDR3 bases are TGTGCCAGCAGCGTAGAAGGGACGGCGGGAGGCTACACCTTC.

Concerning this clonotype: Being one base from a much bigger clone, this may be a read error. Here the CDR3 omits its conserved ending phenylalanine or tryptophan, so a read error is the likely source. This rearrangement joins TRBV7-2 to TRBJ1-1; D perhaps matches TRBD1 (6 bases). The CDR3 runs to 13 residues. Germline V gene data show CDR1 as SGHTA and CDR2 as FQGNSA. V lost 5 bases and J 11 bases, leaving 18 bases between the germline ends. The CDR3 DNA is TGTGCCAGCAGCAGGGGGAGATGGATAGGTGCTTTCCTT. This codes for CASSRGRWIGAFL.

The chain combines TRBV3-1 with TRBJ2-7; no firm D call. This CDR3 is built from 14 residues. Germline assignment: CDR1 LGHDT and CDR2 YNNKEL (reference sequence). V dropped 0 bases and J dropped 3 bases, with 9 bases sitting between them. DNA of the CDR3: TGTGCCAGCAGCCAAGATCTCGGCGGCTACGAGCAGTACTTC. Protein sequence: CASSQDLGGYEQYF.

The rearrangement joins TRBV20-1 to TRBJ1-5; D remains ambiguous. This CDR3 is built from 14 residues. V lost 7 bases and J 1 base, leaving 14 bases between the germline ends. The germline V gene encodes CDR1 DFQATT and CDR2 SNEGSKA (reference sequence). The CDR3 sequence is CSVIDGLSNQPQHF. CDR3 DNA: TGCAGTGTTATCGACGGGTTGAGCAATCAGCCCCAGCATTTT.

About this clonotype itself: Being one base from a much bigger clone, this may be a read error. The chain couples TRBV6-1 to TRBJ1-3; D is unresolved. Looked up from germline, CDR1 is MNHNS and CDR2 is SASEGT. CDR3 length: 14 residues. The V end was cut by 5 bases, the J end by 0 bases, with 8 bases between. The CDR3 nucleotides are TGTGCCAGCAGTCAGTATGGCTCTGGAAACACCATATATTTT. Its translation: CASSQYGSGNTIYF.

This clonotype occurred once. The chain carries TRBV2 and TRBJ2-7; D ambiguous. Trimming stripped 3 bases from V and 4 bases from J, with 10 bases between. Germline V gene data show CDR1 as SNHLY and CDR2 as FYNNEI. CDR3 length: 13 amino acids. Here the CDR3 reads CASSDLGLYEQYF. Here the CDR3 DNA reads TGTGCCAGCAGTGATCTGGGTCTATACGAGCAGTACTTC.

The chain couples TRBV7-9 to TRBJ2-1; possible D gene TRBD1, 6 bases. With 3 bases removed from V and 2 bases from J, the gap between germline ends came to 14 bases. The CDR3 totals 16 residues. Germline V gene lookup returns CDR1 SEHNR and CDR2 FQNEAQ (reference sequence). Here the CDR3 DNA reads TGTGCCAGCAGCTTTCTACAGGGCAGCCCCTACAATGAGCAGTTCTTC. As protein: CASSFLQGSPYNEQFF.

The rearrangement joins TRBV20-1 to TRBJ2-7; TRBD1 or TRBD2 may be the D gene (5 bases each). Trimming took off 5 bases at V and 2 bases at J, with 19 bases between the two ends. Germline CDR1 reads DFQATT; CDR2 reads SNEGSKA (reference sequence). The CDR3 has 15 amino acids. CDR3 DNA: TGCAGTGCTCGGGACGGCTGGTCGGGGACCTACGAGCAGTACTTC. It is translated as CSARDGWSGTYEQYF.

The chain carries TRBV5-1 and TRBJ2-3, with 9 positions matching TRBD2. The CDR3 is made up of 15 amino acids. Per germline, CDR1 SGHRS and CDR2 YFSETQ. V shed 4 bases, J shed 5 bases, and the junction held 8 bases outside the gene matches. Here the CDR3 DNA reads TGCGCCAGCAGCCATCGAGGGACTAGCTTAGATACGCAGTATTTT. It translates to CASSHRGTSLDTQYF.

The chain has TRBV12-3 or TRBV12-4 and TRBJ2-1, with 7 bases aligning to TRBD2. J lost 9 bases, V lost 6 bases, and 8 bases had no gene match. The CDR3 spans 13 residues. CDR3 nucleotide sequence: TGTGCCAGCAGCCGGGGGAGGGACGGTGAGCAGTTCTTC. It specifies CASSRGRDGEQFF.